This T cell receptor (beta chain) was observed in a study of blood T cell repertoires in COVID-19. Turning to the study itself: T cells, B-cell-depleted T cells, or PBMCs provided the cDNA or gDNA that served as material.

In the source study's methods: How many nucleated cells were present was estimated from reference gene primer amplification. Generated by immunoSEQ multiplex PCR, the TCRdb table keeps only in-frame clones and is missing some. That table gives V, J and clone size, and the DNA gave D and trimming. Of just over 650,000 clones detected, 85% to 90% appear once; the ten largest clones hold over 0.2%. What was sequenced was peripheral blood. The clonotype was recovered from a woman aged 18-29 years with acute or convalescent COVID-19.

CDR3 amino acids: CASSFTWTEAFF. CDR3 sequence (DNA): TGTGCCAGCAGTTTCACATGGACTGAAGCTTTCTTT. The chain carries TRBV6-2 or TRBV6-3 and TRBJ1-1; D gene uncertain. Germline assignment: CDR1 MNHEY and CDR2 SVGEGT. This CDR3 region has 12 residues. The germline V and J ends were trimmed by 4 bases and 5 bases, with 8 bases remaining between them.